This TCR beta chain was retrieved from a study of blood T cell repertoires in COVID-19. This clone was seen a single time. The CDR3 is 15 amino acids. The V and J ends lost 5 bases and 4 bases respectively, with 17 bases between them. CDR1 MDHEN and CDR2 SYDVKM come from the germline V gene. Profiling relied on immunoSEQ multiplex PCR, and the TCRdb table lists in-frame clones only, not all of them. The sample yields 170,000 or so clones, 88% seen once. Material: PBMCs or T cells enriched from blood (not recorded which). The chain combines TRBV28 with TRBJ1-1; D perhaps matches TRBD1 (6 bases). This TCR came from a woman aged 18-29 years who had recovered from COVID-19. The CDR3 loop is CASSTSGAGGTEAFF. As DNA, the CDR3 is TGTGCCAGCAGTACCTCAGGGGCGGGTGGCACTGAAGCTTTCTTT.